The entry that follows covers one TCR beta chain sequence. Its specificity is not known. This sample stems from a study of cytomegalovirus exposure and HLA in healthy donors. Overall study context: A later analysis reported the same platform for the 95 to 150 validation repertoires and the 666 first-cohort repertoires. Study-wide points: Cytomegalovirus-associated status was assigned to approximately 160 TCR beta chains. There were some public TCRs occurring in many donors, but most TCR sequences were rare.

V lost 3 bases and J 4 bases, leaving 10 bases between the germline ends. Germline assignment: CDR1 SEHNR and CDR2 FQNEAQ (reference sequence). This CDR3 has 13 residues. Profiling relied on immunoSEQ multiplex PCR, and the TCRdb table lists in-frame clones only, not all of them. The sample carries 200,000 to 300,000 clones, about 83% recorded once. The clonotype was recovered from a man younger than 30 in good health and CMV-seronegative. The V gene is TRBV7-9, the J gene TRBJ2-7; D is possibly TRBD1 (6 bases). What was sequenced was PBMCs. CDR3 DNA: TGTGCCAGCAGCTTCGACAGGAGATACGAGCAGTACTTC. Its protein product is CASSFDRRYEQYF.